This record looks at one TCR beta chain sequence and its context. Its target antigen remains unknown. Qualities for individual bases were not recorded, and no much larger clone is one base off. This sample is part of a study of cytomegalovirus exposure and HLA in healthy donors listed by TCRdb under 2017. Describing the broader study: According to an earlier analysis of 587 of the donors, 200 million or so T cells yielded roughly 110 million unique TCR beta sequences and about 300 Gb of sequence data. Approximately 310 gigabases of sequencing data and 70 million to 100 million unique TCR sequences were included in an early release covering about 700 HLA-typed donors. Of the roughly 410 genotyped donors, less than 85% were placed in the genetic ancestry cluster associated with self-reported Caucasian donors. The study was designed to test whether signatures of past pathogen exposure could be identified by cataloging public T cell receptors. The T cell repertoires of several hundred subjects were profiled by immunosequencing and related to cytomegalovirus serostatus. A separate validation cohort of approximately 130 different subjects was used in addition to the 666-subject first cohort. High-throughput TCR immunosequencing, statistical association of individual TCRs with disease status, and machine learning were combined to predict cytomegalovirus infection status. To study patterns of TCR occurrence, a later analysis re-analyzed previously published TCR beta repertoires from 666 donors and added high-resolution HLA genotyping. In the later analysis, no new phenotypic data were used to find candidate immune exposures; instead, reliance was placed on TCR beta sequences and their occurrence across donors. An earlier analysis of fewer than 700 of the donors applied high-throughput TCR beta sequencing to assess whether each TCR beta V gene segment acted as functional or pseudogenic. Donor age, sex, ethnicity and CMV serostatus were compiled together with the repertoire data. A later genetic analysis used genome-wide SNP genotypes for about three fifths of the 666 donors, treating that subset as a discovery cohort. Every discovery cohort repertoire had been produced on one sequencing platform. Class I and class II HLA loci were covered by the typing at four-digit resolution. Typing coverage varied by locus: roughly 629-630 donors for A, B, C, DRB1 and DQB1; more than 500 for DQA1; over 600 for DPA1; about 450 for DPB1. Because of strong linkage in the cohort, five DR-DQ haplotypes were treated as single units for association and clustering. On average, roughly 200,000 unique TCR beta nucleotide sequences were sequenced per donor among about 400 genotyped donors of the cohort, with 15% to 20% of those sequences being non-productive.

General conclusions and limits of the study: A later analysis found that TCR association rates varied across HLA loci, with DRB1 alleles showing the most associated TCRs and HLA-C alleles the fewest. A total of roughly 160 TCR beta chains were listed by the study as associated with cytomegalovirus. Most CMV-associated TCR beta chains appeared to be HLA-restricted in a later analysis, and the HLA associations seemed to be driven largely by CMV exposure. In vitro tests confirmed that a few of the cytomegalovirus-associated TCR beta chains recognize cytomegalovirus antigens. Some IMGT-functional V segments, including TRBV6-2 and TRBV6-3, could not be distinguished by the 87-base-pair reads and were therefore excluded. Broadly in line with IMGT annotations, most TCR beta V segments showed up in productive rearrangements about 90% or about 30% of the time in an earlier analysis of about 500 of the donors. In both the original and validation cohorts, the classifier was reported to diagnose cytomegalovirus status with high specificity and sensitivity. Strong co-occurrence of HLA alleles, especially DR and DQ, made assigning TCR associations to individual alleles difficult. Because counts were too low, roughly 16 rarely observed V segments, including chromosome 9 orphons, were excluded from the earlier analysis of some 540 of the donors. This cohort had only TCR beta chains sequenced, and the lack of alpha or paired-chain data limited which features could be detected. Linkage disequilibrium might explain the correlated functional status among segregating V segments, but an unknown experimental factor could not be ruled out. A later analysis reported that several top co-occurrence clusters appeared linked to parvovirus B19, influenza, CMV and Epstein-Barr virus. In a later analysis, HLA-associated TCR beta chains were found to be more clonally expanded and to have lower generation probabilities than equally common non-associated chains. Sequencing depth was assumed to be roughly uniform across donors in the presence/absence analyses, though that assumption may not hold. Specific HLA alleles were associated with 16,951 TCR beta sequences at a false discovery rate of 0.05 in a later analysis. HLA typing was unavailable for some donors at each locus, so association tests used only the typed subset. A further reported finding was that TCR beta sequences accurately predicted the HLA-A and HLA-B alleles for most subjects in the first cohort. Immune exposure information for the cohort was limited to CMV serostatus. V-gene and J-gene trimming of TCR beta chains was associated with a missense DCLRE1C variant in a later genetic analysis, and the association was replicated in an independent cohort. According to a later genetic analysis, donors in an Asian-associated ancestry cluster had fewer N-insertions in productive TCRs than the approximately 670-donor mean. Most TCR sequences were seen in very few donors, while some public TCRs were found in many individuals. It was suggested by the authors that the approach could potentially be generalized to other disease states and immunological phenotypes. A cluster of highly shared sequence variants was judged likely to represent a technical artifact of the sequencing pipeline.

The library was obtained by the immunoSEQ multiplex PCR assay. The multiplex PCR relied on a mix of 60 forward primers for TCR Vbeta segments and 13 reverse primers for TCR Jbeta segments. The CDR3 region of rearranged TCR beta genes was amplified from genomic DNA by a multiplex PCR assay. The Illumina HiSeq System was used to sequence the amplified TCR beta libraries as 87-base-pair reads. The original pipeline was this. A later analysis counted some 80 million unique TCR beta chains across the 690 or so repertoires, and roughly 9.9 million of these chains were shared by at least two donors. A nearest-neighbor algorithm error-corrected the raw reads and collapsed the reads into unique sequences, merging closely related sequences to remove PCR and sequencing errors. To assign V, D and J gene segments, CDR3 sequences were aligned to IMGT reference sequences. Each retained sequence needed at least a six-nucleotide match to both a V gene segment and a J gene segment. A rearrangement counted as productive if the CDR3 had no stop codons and remained in frame with V and J, and every other rearrangement counted as non-productive. CDR3 was defined by IMGT convention, running from the second conserved V-encoded cysteine to the conserved J-encoded phenylalanine. The earlier analysis of about 500 of the donors excluded sequences that lacked an unambiguous match to a single V gene segment. An earlier analysis of a few hundred of the donors called V segments functional above 56.7% productive rearrangements and segregating when the between-donor standard deviation exceeded 5%. To diagnose cytomegalovirus status from the catalog of TCR beta chain sequences, a statistical classification framework was built. V and J gene assignment, in a later analysis, came from comparing TCR nucleotide sequences with IMGT/GENE-DB human TR gene sequences. The TCRdist pipeline was used in a later analysis to assign CDR3 sequences and most-parsimonious VDJ recombination scenarios. A later analysis defined each TCR beta chain by its CDR3 amino acid sequence plus V-gene family, and excluded reads lacking a unique V-gene family. In a later analysis, 450 to 600 highly shared, low-generation-probability nucleotide sequences were removed to address suspected cross-contamination and a sequencing artifact. For each public chain, a later analysis derived a clonal expansion index from normalized ranks of inferred template counts within each repertoire. In a later analysis, generation probabilities were computed with a VDJ recombination model fitted to out-of-frame rearrangements, and the resulting probabilities were checked against IGoR. In a later analysis, hypergeometric tests were used to score TCR-TCR, TCR-HLA and TCR-CMV co-occurrence, with a repertoire-size bias correction applied to TCR pairs. In a later analysis, false discovery rates were estimated by permuting HLA or CMV assignments 20 times. In a later analysis, co-occurring TCRs were grouped with DBSCAN, and TCRdist sequence similarity was added when clustering was performed within HLA-allele-positive subsets. Co-occurrence clustering excluded repertoires with fewer than 30,000 or more than 120,000 public chains, plus five with anomalous nucleotide sharing. The table was pulled from immuneACCESS by TCRdb, which kept in-frame rearrangements only. Such tables lose some clones; where checked, under half of the loss comes from unresolved V genes, and the rest has no known cause. V and J calls and clone size are copied from that table; D and trimming were computed from the DNA. Present in this sample are fewer than 150,000 clones, roughly 77% of which were seen just once. Of the sample, roughly 4.5% falls within the top ten clones.

In total, roughly 670 healthy bone marrow donors made up the cohort. At the time of sampling, all cohort members were nominally healthy, though unrecorded immune exposures were likely present. The donor tested CMV seropositive and was one of the 289 seropositive cohort members. A peripheral blood sample was provided by each donor, and peripheral blood mononuclear cells were used for TCR beta sequencing. The Qiagen DNeasy Blood Extraction Kit was used to extract genomic DNA from the blood cell samples. Measured from the cysteine to the phenylalanine, the CDR3 is 15 residues long. Here the CDR3 DNA is all that survives: 45 bases in frame from base 1. Trimming takes 1 base off V and 8 bases off J; junction bases not matched to a gene: 3. CDR1 and CDR2 were assigned from the germline V gene (reference sequence) as SEHNR and FQNEAQ.

The origin of this receptor is a man aged 45 to 65 in good health and CMV-seropositive. The sample taken for sequencing was PBMCs. The chain is encoded by TRBV7-9 joined to TRBJ1-6; 9 of the junction bases match TRBD1. The CDR3 protein: CASSLGGTGYSPLHF. The nucleotide sequence is given as TGTGCCAGCAGCTTAGGGGGGACAGGGTATTCACCCCTCCACTTT.